Below are 20 T cell receptor beta chains sequenced from a single sample in a study of response to subunit inactivated influenza vaccine. One entry per CDR3 protein results from TCRdb running MiXCR on the RT-PCR reads. The sample holds about 310,000 distinct CDR3 sequences, about 20% seen once. The sample was PBMCs from blood, taken about 20 months after vaccination. The origin of the receptors is a man aged 45 to 75 who received an inactivated influenza vaccine.

This clonotype was recorded a few times. The chain recombines TRBV4-3 with TRBJ2-3, with a tentative D call TRBD2 (6 bases). The germline CDR1 and CDR2 sequences are LGHNA and YSLEER. The ends were cut back, 4 bases at V and 5 bases at J, with 10 bases in the middle. This CDR3 spans 13 amino acids. CDR3 loop: CASSPRLVDTQYF. DNA for the CDR3: TGCGCCAGCAGCCCTAGACTAGTAGATACGCAGTATTTT.

This sequence joins TRBV9 and TRBJ2-5, with 8 bases lining up with TRBD1. CDR3 size: 15 residues. J gave up 1 base and V 0 bases, and 2 bases lay outside the gene matches. The germline CDR1 and CDR2 sequences are SGDLS and YYNGEE. In DNA form, the CDR3 reads TGTGCCAGCAGCGTAGCTGGGACAGGCCAAGAGACCCAGTACTTC. This gives the protein CASSVAGTGQETQYF.

This clonotype showed up just a few times. The chain employs TRBV7-2 and TRBJ1-4; no clear D. Trimming cost V 5 bases and J 4 bases, with 14 bases left between them. The CDR3 length is 15 residues. The germline V gene has CDR1 SGHTA and CDR2 FQGNSA. CDR3 coding DNA: TGTGCCAGCAGCCTCTCTCCCGGCGTTAATGAAAAACTGTTTTTT. This encodes CASSLSPGVNEKLFF.

The chain uses TRBV12-3 or TRBV12-4 and TRBJ1-5, with D unresolved. The CDR3 has 13 residues. V was pared by 1 base and J by 8 bases, with 9 bases between. The CDR3 nucleotides read TGTGCCAGCAGTTTAGGAGGGTCTGAGCCCCAGCATTTT. Its translation: CASSLGGSEPQHF.

The rearrangement joins TRBV24-1 to TRBJ2-1; D might be TRBD1 (6 bases). CDR1 is KGHDR and CDR2 is SFDVKD in the germline V gene. The CDR3 is made up of 15 amino acids. The V end lost 0 bases, the J end lost 6 bases, and 11 bases lay between the germline ends. The CDR3 coding sequence is TGTGCCACCAGTGATTTGCAAGCAGGGGTCAATGAGCAGTTCTTC. Translating it yields CATSDLQAGVNEQFF.

The chain carries TRBV12-3 or TRBV12-4 and TRBJ2-2; tentatively, D is TRBD2 (6 bases). Trimming took 5 bases from V and 6 from J, leaving 7 bases between them. This CDR3 is built from 12 residues. The CDR3 sequence is CASSRDSGELFF. The CDR3 DNA is TGTGCCAGCAGTCGGGACTCCGGGGAGCTGTTTTTT.

Ten or more counts support this clonotype. V and J are TRBV6-1 and TRBJ2-5; TRBD1 matches at 7 bases. The germline CDR1 and CDR2 sequences are MNHNS and SASEGT. The CDR3 runs 14 residues. The trim removed 3 bases at V and 2 bases at J, leaving 3 bases unmatched. Here the CDR3 DNA reads TGTGCCAGCAGTGATTGGGACAGTCAAGAGACCCAGTACTTC. Protein product: CASSDWDSQETQYF.

This sequence joins TRBV12-3 or TRBV12-4 and TRBJ2-5; TRBD2 might be the D (5 bases). Between the trimmed V and J ends, which lost 6 bases and 4 bases, there was a span of 18 bases. The CDR3 totals 15 residues. CDR3 in amino acids: CASRDHWTGRETQYF. The CDR3 DNA reads as TGTGCCAGCAGAGACCACTGGACTGGGCGAGAGACCCAGTACTTC.

A few counts support this clonotype. The rearrangement links TRBV18 to TRBJ2-3, with D hard to call. With 3 bases removed from V and 1 base from J, the gap between germline ends came to 14 bases. The germline V gene encodes CDR1 KGHSH and CDR2 LQKENI. This CDR3 spans 16 amino acids. CDR3 sequence: CASSPTSSSGTDTQYF. In DNA form, the CDR3 reads TGTGCCAGCTCACCCACTTCTAGTTCCGGCACAGATACGCAGTATTTT.

The CDR3 reads CASRFGWGATNEQFF. CDR3 DNA sequence: TGTGCCAGCAGATTTGGATGGGGGGCCACCAATGAGCAGTTCTTC. This rearrangement joins TRBV12-3 or TRBV12-4 to TRBJ2-1; D may match TRBD1 or TRBD2 (6 bases each). The CDR3 runs 15 residues. V shed 6 bases and J shed 6 bases, with 18 bases lying between them.

The table lists this clonotype with a few counts. V gene TRBV28 combines with J gene TRBJ2-7, with 13 bases aligning to TRBD2. Germline V gene lookup returns CDR1 MDHEN and CDR2 SYDVKM. J lost 2 bases, V lost 5 bases, and 6 bases had no gene match. CDR3 length equals 16 residues. The CDR3 DNA sequence: TGTGCCAGCAGTCCCCAAGGACTAGCGGGAGCCTACGAGCAGTACTTC. Translated: CASSPQGLAGAYEQYF.

This clonotype has at least ten counts. The CDR3 DNA sequence: TGTGCCAGTAGTGGACCGGGACGGAATAATTCACCCCTCCACTTT. Residues: CASSGPGRNNSPLHF. The chain joins TRBV19 to TRBJ1-6, with D possibly matching TRBD1 (5 bases). This CDR3 region has 15 residues. Per germline, CDR1 LNHDA and CDR2 SQIVND (reference sequence). V was cut by 5 bases and J by 5 bases, with 13 bases left in between.

V usage is TRBV27 and J usage is TRBJ1-1; D perhaps matches TRBD1 (5 bases). With 3 bases removed from V and 2 bases from J, the gap between germline ends came to 13 bases. Looked up from germline, CDR1 is MNHEY and CDR2 is SMNVEV (reference sequence). The CDR3 runs to 15 residues. DNA of the CDR3: TGTGCCAGCAGTTTCTACCCCCAGGGCAACACTGAAGCTTTCTTT. Protein: CASSFYPQGNTEAFF.

J is TRBJ1-2 and V is TRBV4-2, with a possible D match to TRBD1 (6 bases). Trimming removed 0 bases at V and 8 bases at J, with 13 bases between. CDR3 length: 14 residues. Germline loops: CDR1 LGHNA, CDR2 YNFKEQ. The CDR3 nucleotides read TGTGCCAGCAGCCAAGATCTTACAGGGATCGGCTACACCTTC. Encoded protein: CASSQDLTGIGYTF.

This clonotype was counted between two and nine times. J is TRBJ2-1 and V is TRBV18; 8 nucleotides line up with TRBD2. The CDR3 runs to 15 residues. Germline CDR1 is KGHSH and CDR2 is LQKENI. V trimming: 2 bases; J trimming: 3 bases; junction bases outside the gene matches: 3. In DNA, the CDR3 is TGTGCCAGCTCACCAGGGGCGGGAGGCTACAATGAGCAGTTCTTC. It specifies CASSPGAGGYNEQFF.

The chain links TRBV20-1 to TRBJ1-5; D unresolved. With 0 bases removed from V and 2 bases from J, the gap between germline ends came to 20 bases. Germline V gene lookup returns CDR1 DFQATT and CDR2 SNEGSKA (reference sequence). This CDR3 has 18 amino acids. CDR3 bases: TGCAGTGCTAGAGATGCCCATAGGCGTGACGTAGGCAATCAGCCCCAGCATTTT. Translating gives CSARDAHRRDVGNQPQHF.

The count of this clonotype is one. The CDR3 here is CASSFSGQKDEQYF. The CDR3 nucleotides are TGTGCCAGCAGTTTTTCCGGACAAAAGGACGAGCAGTACTTC. The chain uses TRBV28 and TRBJ2-7; D may be TRBD1 (5 bases). Germline loops: CDR1 MDHEN, CDR2 SYDVKM. With 3 bases removed from V and 5 bases from J, the gap between germline ends came to 14 bases. The CDR3 extends over 14 amino acids. The full variable domain, completed using reference TRBV28 and TRBJ2-7, is DVKVTQSSRYLVKRTGEKVFLECVQDMDHENMFWYRQDPGLGLRLIYFSYDVKMKEKGDIPEGYSVSREKKERFSLILESASTNQTSMYLCASSFSGQKDEQYFGPGTRLTVT.

In this sample, this clonotype turned up many times. The chain carries TRBV3-1 and TRBJ1-2, with D maybe TRBD1 (5 bases). The V gene's germline CDR1 is LGHDT and CDR2 YNNKEL (reference sequence). Trimming removed 0 bases from V and 8 bases from J, with 19 bases in between. This CDR3 spans 16 amino acids. The CDR3 sequence is CASSQEPRAFPFGYTF. The CDR3 bases are TGTGCCAGCAGCCAAGAACCCAGGGCCTTTCCTTTCGGCTACACCTTC.

This clonotype was seen many times. The chain links TRBV29-1 to TRBJ1-4, with D perhaps TRBD1 (6 bases). The germline V gene has CDR1 SQVTM and CDR2 ANQGSEA. The ends were cut back, 6 bases at V and 13 bases at J, with 21 bases in the middle. The CDR3 length is 13 residues. The CDR3 coding sequence is TGCAGCGTCCTCCGGGACCTTGGGGGCGGACTGTTTTTT. Protein sequence: CSVLRDLGGGLFF.

The chain carries TRBV3-1 and TRBJ1-2; no reliable D call. CDR1 and CDR2 from the germline V gene are LGHDT and YNNKEL (reference sequence). This CDR3 is 13 amino acids long. V lost 4 bases and J lost 3, with 9 bases in between. The DNA of the CDR3 is TGTGCCAGCAGCCCAGCCGCCGACTATGGCTACACCTTC. Its translation is CASSPAADYGYTF.